Following are 4 T cell receptor beta chains from one sample sequenced in a study of PD-1 blockade in classical Hodgkin lymphoma. The method was immunoSEQ multiplex PCR; TCRdb's version includes in-frame clones alone and lacks a portion of them. The data contain some 84,000 clones, roughly 90% of them singletons. Every one of the patients relapsed after autologous stem cell transplantation (brentuximab vedotin exposure was variable). The source was peripheral blood mononuclear cells (PBMCs), collected at baseline. All receptors derive from a human donor with classical Hodgkin lymphoma.

V gene TRBV7-2 combines with J gene TRBJ2-7, with 10 positions matching TRBD1. J was trimmed by 2 bases and V by 3 bases; bases with no gene match: 4. The CDR3 is 15 amino acids. In germline, CDR1 is SGHTA, CDR2 FQGNSA. The CDR3 nucleotides are TGTGCCAGCAGCTTTCCGGGACAGGGGACCTACGAGCAGTACTTC. It is translated as CASSFPGQGTYEQYF.

This chain links TRBV6-6 with TRBJ1-2, with D unclear. Germline V gene lookup returns CDR1 MNHNY and CDR2 SVGAGI (reference sequence). V lost 2 bases and J 8 bases, leaving 15 bases between the germline ends. The CDR3 totals 14 residues. The CDR3, as DNA: TGTGCCAGCAGTTACCGGGCCCCAGGTCAAGGCTACACCTTC. Translated: CASSYRAPGQGYTF.

The chain uses TRBV2 and TRBJ2-4, with 14 nucleotides matching TRBD2. The V segment lost 5 bases and the J segment 0 bases; nucleotides outside the gene matches: 15. This CDR3 is 21 amino acids long. The germline gives CDR1 SNHLY, CDR2 FYNNEI. The CDR3: CASSPPPGTSGSRVAKNIQYF. CDR3 in DNA: TGTGCCAGCAGTCCTCCCCCTGGGACTAGCGGGAGTCGGGTAGCCAAAAACATTCAGTACTTC. The variable domain in full, completed from reference TRBV2 and TRBJ2-4, reads EPEVTQTPSHQVTQMGQEVILRCVPISNHLYFYWYRQILGQKVEFLVSFYNNEISEKSEIFDDQFSVERPDGSNFTLKIRSTKLEDSAMYFCASSPPPGTSGSRVAKNIQYFGAGTRLSVL.

This clone is a singleton in its sample. The CDR3 DNA is TGTGCCAGCAGCTTAGCGCGGGCACAGAGCTCCTACGAGCAGTACTTC. Residues: CASSLARAQSSYEQYF. J is TRBJ2-7 and V is TRBV7-2; tentative D call: TRBD2 (5 bases). The CDR3 has 16 amino acids. Trimming shortened V by 0 bases and J by 0 bases, and 12 bases separated the two germline ends. Germline V gene lookup returns CDR1 SGHTA and CDR2 FQGNSA.